These T cell receptor beta chains were read from a single sample in a study of blood T cell repertoires in COVID-19. Clones were sequenced by immunoSEQ multiplex PCR, and TCRdb holds only the in-frame ones, with some missing. The data show about 74,000 clones, around 86% seen once. Material for sequencing was peripheral blood. The receptors shown here come from a woman older than 75 with active or convalescent COVID-19. CDR3s include the opening cysteine and the closing phenylalanine or tryptophan. The order of the fields is J gene, V gene, D gene, CDR3 protein. D genes are given only for firm matches.

j_gene: TRBJ1-5
v_gene: TRBV6-2/TRBV6-3
d_gene: TRBD1
CDR3aa: CASSLGLTGRSNQPQHF

j_gene: TRBJ1-6
v_gene: TRBV10-3
d_gene: TRBD1
CDR3aa: CAISAGQGDSPLHF

j_gene: TRBJ1-1
v_gene: TRBV7-3
d_gene: NA
CDR3aa: CASSLAGELNTEAFF

j_gene: TRBJ1-2
v_gene: TRBV29-1
d_gene: TRBD1
CDR3aa: CSVEDRGTGYYGYTF

j_gene: TRBJ2-7
v_gene: TRBV3-1/TRBV3-2
d_gene: TRBD2
CDR3aa: CARTFTWLAGEYEQYF

j_gene: TRBJ1-3
v_gene: TRBV5-6
d_gene: NA
CDR3aa: CASSAQGLSSGNTIYF

j_gene: TRBJ2-1
v_gene: TRBV9
d_gene: TRBD2
CDR3aa: CASSVRMQRGANEQFF

j_gene: TRBJ2-3
v_gene: TRBV7-6
d_gene: NA
CDR3aa: CASSPLQGSDTQYF

j_gene: TRBJ2-1
v_gene: TRBV6-5
d_gene: NA
CDR3aa: CASRVGSYNEQFF

j_gene: TRBJ1-6
v_gene: TRBV4-2
d_gene: TRBD1
CDR3aa: CASSQEWGQESSYNSPLHF

j_gene: TRBJ2-7
v_gene: TRBV29-1
d_gene: NA
CDR3aa: CSVEVTGQTYEQYF

j_gene: TRBJ1-1
v_gene: TRBV6-2/TRBV6-3
d_gene: NA
CDR3aa: CASSSPRGQRYTEAFF

j_gene: TRBJ1-1
v_gene: TRBV4-2
d_gene: NA
CDR3aa: CASSQLGQTEAFF

j_gene: TRBJ1-1
v_gene: TRBV12-3/TRBV12-4
d_gene: TRBD1
CDR3aa: CASSQDRGAEAFF

j_gene: TRBJ1-4
v_gene: TRBV15
d_gene: NA
CDR3aa: CATSRVRNEKLFF

j_gene: TRBJ2-7
v_gene: TRBV7-2
d_gene: TRBD1
CDR3aa: CASSPAGTGREQYF

j_gene: TRBJ2-3
v_gene: TRBV6-5
d_gene: NA
CDR3aa: CASVGATTDTQYF

j_gene: TRBJ2-7
v_gene: TRBV7-8
d_gene: TRBD2
CDR3aa: CASNAGSSGGIYEQYF

j_gene: TRBJ2-2
v_gene: TRBV2
d_gene: TRBD1
CDR3aa: CASSTGMAGELFF

j_gene: TRBJ1-4
v_gene: TRBV7-9
d_gene: NA
CDR3aa: CASRRGANEKLFF

j_gene: TRBJ2-2
v_gene: TRBV28
d_gene: NA
CDR3aa: CASSLAPFGGGAFGELFF

j_gene: TRBJ1-5
v_gene: TRBV28
d_gene: NA
CDR3aa: CASTLRLGHNQPQHF

j_gene: TRBJ1-3
v_gene: TRBV10-3
d_gene: NA
CDR3aa: CAISERGQGNTIYF

j_gene: TRBJ1-4
v_gene: TRBV7-2
d_gene: NA
CDR3aa: CASSAGPSNNEKLFF